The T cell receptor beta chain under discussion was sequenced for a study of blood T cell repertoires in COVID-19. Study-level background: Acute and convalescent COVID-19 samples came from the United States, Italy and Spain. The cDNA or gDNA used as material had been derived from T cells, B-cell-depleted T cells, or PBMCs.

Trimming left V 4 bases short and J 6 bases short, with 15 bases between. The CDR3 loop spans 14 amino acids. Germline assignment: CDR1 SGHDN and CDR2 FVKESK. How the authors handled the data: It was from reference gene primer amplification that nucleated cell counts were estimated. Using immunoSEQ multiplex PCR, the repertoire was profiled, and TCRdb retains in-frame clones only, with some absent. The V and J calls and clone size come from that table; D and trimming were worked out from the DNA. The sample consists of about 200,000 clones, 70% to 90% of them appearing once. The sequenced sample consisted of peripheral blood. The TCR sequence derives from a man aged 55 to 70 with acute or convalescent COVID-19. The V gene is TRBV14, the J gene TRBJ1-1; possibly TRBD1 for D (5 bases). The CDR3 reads CASSPRGGRAEAFF. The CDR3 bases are TGTGCCAGCAGCCCGCGGGGGGGTAGGGCTGAAGCTTTCTTT.